These T cell receptor beta chains were read from a single sample in a study of cytotoxic CD8 clonotypes in ibrutinib-treated CLL. TCRdb keeps only in-frame clones here, not all; method: immunoSEQ multiplex PCR. The profile shows approximately 170,000 clones, roughly 84% of them singletons. The sequences come from PBMCs, collected at disease progression, from a patient treated with ibrutinib. The receptors stem from a human donor with chronic lymphocytic leukemia. The CDR3 runs from the conserved cysteine through the conserved F or W. The D gene is left open where the match is weak. A row's size may be missing; if present it is once, few, many or a size class.

NA	TRBV7-6	TRBJ1-1	NA	CASSPRPGREGITEAFF	TGTGCCAGCAGCCCCCGCCCAGGCAGGGAAGGAATCACTGAAGCTTTCTTT
NA	TRBV9	TRBJ2-2	NA	CASSVGSVANTGELFF	TGTGCCAGCAGCGTAGGTAGCGTTGCGAACACCGGGGAGCTGTTTTTT
NA	TRBV11-2	TRBJ1-1	NA	CASSPKNTEAFF	TGTGCCAGCAGCCCTAAGAACACTGAAGCTTTCTTT
few	TRBV19	TRBJ2-7	TRBD1	CASSRTGTGEHEQYF	TGTGCCAGTAGCAGAACCGGGACAGGGGAACACGAGCAGTACTTC
NA	TRBV5-1	TRBJ1-1	NA	CASSLVGADTEAFF	TGCGCCAGCAGCTTGGTCGGGGCCGACACTGAAGCTTTCTTT
NA	TRBV6-1	TRBJ2-1	TRBD2	CASSDLRLAGGNEQFF	TGTGCCAGCAGTGACCTCAGACTAGCGGGAGGGAATGAGCAGTTCTTC
once	TRBV6-6	TRBJ2-5	NA	CASKIPGQETQYF	TGTGCCAGCAAGATTCCAGGCCAAGAGACCCAGTACTTC
NA	TRBV19	TRBJ2-6	TRBD1	CASSITGAYGANVLTF	TGTGCCAGTAGTATAACAGGGGCTTATGGGGCCAACGTCCTGACTTTC
NA	TRBV7-2	TRBJ2-5	NA	CASSISGSGETQYF	TGTGCCAGCAGCATTTCAGGGAGCGGAGAGACCCAGTACTTC
NA	TRBV28	TRBJ1-2	NA	CASSLSGTATLDGYTF	TGTGCCAGCAGTTTAAGTGGGACCGCTACTCTAGATGGCTACACCTTC
NA	TRBV29-1	TRBJ2-2	NA	CSVGAPYTGELFF	TGCAGCGTTGGGGCACCTTACACCGGGGAGCTGTTTTTT
NA	TRBV2	TRBJ1-5	NA	CASTLGGGGRRPQHF	TGTGCCAGCACCCTAGGGGGGGGAGGGAGGCGGCCCCAGCATTTT
once	TRBV28	TRBJ2-7	NA	CASSPRTPNSYEQYF	TGTGCCAGCAGTCCCAGGACACCCAACTCCTACGAGCAGTACTTC
NA	TRBV5-1	TRBJ2-2	NA	CASSFVGLDTGELFF	TGCGCCAGCAGCTTCGTGGGACTTGACACCGGGGAGCTGTTTTTT
NA	TRBV5-1	TRBJ1-1	NA	CASSRDGAEAFF	TGCGCCAGCAGCAGGGACGGCGCGGAAGCTTTCTTT
NA	TRBV7-5	TRBJ1-5	NA	CVRRKTGTRNQPQHF	TGTGTCAGAAGAAAAACCGGGACACGTAATCAGCCCCAGCATTTT
once	TRBV7-2	TRBJ2-1	NA	CASSWRPMENNEQFF	TGTGCCAGCAGTTGGCGGCCGATGGAGAACAATGAGCAGTTCTTC
once	TRBV19	TRBJ1-1	TRBD1	CASSMTGGLRNTEAFF	TGTGCCAGTAGTATGACAGGGGGCTTGAGGAACACTGAAGCTTTCTTT
NA	TRBV7-8	TRBJ1-1	NA	CASSFSLSTEAFF	TGTGCCAGCAGCTTCTCGCTATCCACTGAAGCTTTCTTT
many	TRBV2	TRBJ1-5	NA	CASRPPSSHSNQPQHF	TGTGCCAGCAGGCCCCCATCCAGCCATAGCAATCAGCCCCAGCATTTT
NA	TRBV7-9	TRBJ1-3	NA	CASRFAERGNTIYF	TGTGCCAGCAGATTCGCAGAACGGGGAAACACCATATATTTT
NA	TRBV6-1	TRBJ1-1	NA	CASSESSLVRNTEAFF	TGTGCCAGCAGTGAATCGAGTTTGGTCAGAAACACTGAAGCTTTCTTT
NA	TRBV10-2	TRBJ2-2	NA	CASSEGGLVFSGELFF	TGCGCCAGCTCCGAGGGGGGGCTAGTATTTTCCGGGGAGCTGTTTTTT
few	TRBV4-1	TRBJ2-7	NA	CASSQVGGLGYEQYF	TGCGCCAGCAGCCAAGTTGGCGGATTAGGTTACGAGCAGTACTTC
NA	TRBV28	TRBJ2-7	TRBD1	CASSFTGTDLGEQYF	TGTGCCAGCAGTTTCACCGGGACAGACCTTGGAGAGCAGTACTTC
NA	TRBV19	TRBJ1-2	NA	CASSETEANYGYTF	TGTGCCAGTAGTGAGACAGAGGCTAACTATGGCTACACCTTC
NA	TRBV4-1	TRBJ2-7	TRBD2	CASSQELAGAYEQYF	TGCGCCAGCAGCCAAGAACTAGCGGGAGCCTACGAGCAGTACTTC
NA	TRBV7-6	TRBJ2-3	NA	CASSLAGPVTDTQYF	TGTGCCAGCAGCTTAGCGGGTCCAGTCACAGATACGCAGTATTTT
NA	TRBV19	TRBJ2-7	NA	CASKEGPYYEQYF	TGTGCCAGTAAGGAGGGGCCCTACTACGAGCAGTACTTC
once	TRBV5-4	TRBJ2-5	NA	CASSLAGDRRALETQYF	TGTGCCAGCAGCTTGGCCGGCGATCGGAGGGCCCTGGAGACCCAGTACTTC
NA	TRBV7-9	TRBJ2-5	NA	CASSKWETQYF	TGTGCCAGCAGCAAATGGGAGACCCAGTACTTC
few	TRBV7-6	TRBJ2-1	NA	CASTPPGRNEQFF	TGTGCCAGCACTCCCCCGGGGAGGAATGAGCAGTTCTTC
NA	TRBV5-5	TRBJ2-2	TRBD2	CASSLVSGRAAGELFF	TGTGCCAGCAGCTTGGTCAGCGGGAGGGCAGCCGGGGAGCTGTTTTTT
NA	TRBV5-1	TRBJ2-3	TRBD2	CASSLEWSGTIYF	TGCGCCAGCAGCTTAGAATGGTCCGGGACTATCTATTTT
once	TRBV20-1	TRBJ2-1	NA	CSANSYNEQFF	TGCAGTGCCAACTCCTACAATGAGCAGTTCTTC
NA	TRBV6-5	TRBJ2-1	NA	CASTTVGQGGEQFF	TGTGCCAGCACCACAGTGGGGCAGGGGGGTGAGCAGTTCTTC
NA	TRBV7-6	TRBJ2-7	TRBD2	CASSAGTNHEQYF	TGTGCCAGCAGCGCTGGGACTAACCACGAGCAGTACTTC
NA	TRBV18	TRBJ2-1	NA	CASSPRAGLDNEQFF	TGTGCCAGCTCACCAAGGGCAGGGTTAGACAATGAGCAGTTCTTC
once	TRBV7-2	TRBJ1-3	NA	CASSLGRPASGNTIYF	TGTGCCAGCAGCTTGGGCAGGCCTGCCTCTGGAAACACCATATATTTT
NA	TRBV5-1	TRBJ1-3	TRBD1	CASSGAGQGSGNTIYF	TGCGCCAGCAGCGGGGCCGGACAGGGTTCTGGAAACACCATATATTTT
NA	TRBV4-1	TRBJ2-6	NA	CASSQGDDTGANVLTF	TGCGCCAGCAGCCAAGGCGACGACACCGGGGCCAACGTCCTGACTTTC
NA	TRBV2	TRBJ2-5	NA	CARGGSGRETQYF	TGTGCCAGAGGGGGTTCGGGAAGAGAGACCCAGTACTTC
once	TRBV9	TRBJ2-2	TRBD2	CASSPRSSGHTGELFF	TGTGCCAGCAGCCCCCGCTCTAGCGGACACACCGGGGAGCTGTTTTTT
NA	TRBV2	TRBJ1-2	NA	CASSEGRPNYGYTF	TGTGCCAGCAGTGAAGGACGTCCCAACTATGGCTACACCTTC
NA	TRBV18	TRBJ1-5	NA	CASSPGRDDQPQHF	TGTGCCAGCTCACCGGGCAGGGACGATCAGCCCCAGCATTTT